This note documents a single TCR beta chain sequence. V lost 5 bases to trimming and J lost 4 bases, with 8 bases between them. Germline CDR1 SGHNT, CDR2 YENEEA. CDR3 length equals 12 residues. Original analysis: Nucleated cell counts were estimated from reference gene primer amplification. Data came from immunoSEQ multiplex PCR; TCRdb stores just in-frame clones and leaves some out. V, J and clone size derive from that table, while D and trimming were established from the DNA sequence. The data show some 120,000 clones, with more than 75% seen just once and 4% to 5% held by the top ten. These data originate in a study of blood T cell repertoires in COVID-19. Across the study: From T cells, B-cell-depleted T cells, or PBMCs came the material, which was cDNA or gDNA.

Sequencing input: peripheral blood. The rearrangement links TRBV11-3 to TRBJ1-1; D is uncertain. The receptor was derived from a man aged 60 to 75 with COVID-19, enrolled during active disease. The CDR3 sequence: CASSLYSTEAFF. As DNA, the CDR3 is TGTGCCAGCAGCCTGTATTCCACTGAAGCTTTCTTT.